This TCR beta chain was documented in a study of T cell responses to AZD1222 COVID-19 vaccine. Overall study context: Analyses pooled second doses at about 4 or about 12 weeks. Whole-study findings and limits: At study baseline, merely roughly 6 AZD1222 recipients were seropositive.

Of note for this clone: Antigen specificity is unknown.

Assay: immunoSEQ multiplex PCR; the TCRdb copy retains only in-frame clones and omits some. The sample gives over 110,000 clones, about 92% of which show up once; 4% to 5.5% is in the top ten. V shed 3 bases and J 0 bases; nucleotides not matched to a gene: 18. CDR1 LNHDA and CDR2 SQIVND come from the germline V gene (reference sequence). This CDR3 is built from 20 residues. This receptor was taken from an adult in good health. The input for sequencing was peripheral blood, taken on day 0 of AZD1222 vaccination. This chain links TRBV19 with TRBJ1-1; 8 bases match TRBD1. CDR3 sequence (DNA): TGTGCCAGTAGTATGATTCTCCCCGGGCAGGGGGCGAAGATGAACACTGAAGCTTTCTTT. Translating it yields CASSMILPGQGAKMNTEAFF. Full variable domain (missing parts from reference TRBV19 and TRBJ1-1): DGGITQSPKYLFRKEGQNVTLSCEQNLNHDAMYWYRQDPGQGLRLIYYSQIVNDFQKGDIAEGYSVSREKKESFPLTVTSAQKNPTAFYLCASSMILPGQGAKMNTEAFFGQGTRLTVV.